Reported below is one T cell receptor (beta chain). It has no known antigen specificity. The input lacks base qualities; no much larger clone sits a single base away. This specimen comes from a study of blood T cell repertoires in COVID-19 (dated by TCRdb to 2018 to 2020). Regarding the complete study: The collaborator samples originated in the United States, Italy and Spain and spanned the acute and convalescent phases of COVID-19. The material from the prospective study consisted of cDNA or gDNA derived from T cells, B-cell-depleted T cells, or PBMCs. The dataset comprised deeply sampled blood TCRbeta repertoires from subjects exposed to, actively infected with, or recovered from COVID-19. The repertoires were made available in a free public database intended to serve as a resource for research on the immune response to SARS-CoV-2. The samples were drawn from the first 160 participants of the ongoing ImmuneRACE study and from 1,254 subjects provided by 6 global collaborators. Nearly every sample came with metadata listing a de-identified subject ID, COVID-19 status, age in years and sex. HLA class I and class II types, where available, came from metadata supplied by the sample provider rather than from assay-based typing. What the work shows at the level of the full study, not this receptor alone: The amount of clinical and demographic metadata varied by source and participant and was provided uncurated.

TCRbeta CDR3 regions were amplified from genomic DNA using the immunoSEQ Assay, a bias-controlled multiplex PCR. Turning to the authors' computational methods: The number of nucleated cells in each sample was estimated from the amplification of reference gene primers within the assay. Sequence reads were collapsed and filtered to measure the absolute abundance of every unique TCRbeta CDR3 rearrangement. For each sample, productive Simpson clonality was calculated as the square root of Simpson's diversity index over productive rearrangements. The table was pulled from immuneACCESS by TCRdb, which kept in-frame rearrangements only. Such tables lose some clones; where checked, under half of the loss comes from unresolved V genes, and the rest has no known cause. The V and J calls and the clone size are those of that table, but D and trimming were determined from the DNA. The sample table records 270,000 or so clones; about 86% of these occur just once. Around 2.9% of the sample belongs to the ten largest clones.

Each collaborating institution followed its own protocols to collect whole blood in K2EDTA tubes. For TCRbeta analysis, collaborators shipped samples in one of three forms: frozen whole blood, isolated PBMCs, or DNA extracted from either of those sample types. From the cysteine through the phenylalanine, the CDR3 covers 13 amino acids. The kept DNA is CDR3 alone, 39 bases in frame from the first base. Trimming removed 3 bases from V and 6 bases from J, leaving 9 bases between the germline ends. This sequence originates from a woman in her fifties or sixties with active or convalescent COVID-19. The sequence joins TRBV12-3 or TRBV12-4 to TRBJ2-1, with no D gene named confidently. Sequences were obtained from peripheral blood. The CDR3 in this case is CASSFDSPNEQFF. The bases are TGTGCCAGCAGTTTCGACTCGCCCAATGAGCAGTTCTTC.